A selection of T cell receptor beta chains follows, all from one sample in a study of T cell responses to AZD1222 COVID-19 vaccine. TCRdb's copy holds only in-frame clones and misses some; the assay was immunoSEQ multiplex PCR. The data show 90,000 to 150,000 clones, with around 90% seen just once and 2.5% to 3% held by the top ten. The material sequenced was peripheral blood, taken 28 days after the second AZD1222 dose. These receptors were obtained from an adult who received the AZD1222 COVID-19 vaccine. Both conserved end residues are part of each CDR3. D genes are given only for firm matches. Clone size, where shown, is once, few, many, or a class for clones that have expanded.

D gene,J gene,V gene,clone size,CDR3 DNA,CDR3 protein
.,TRBJ2-2,TRBV10-3,few,TGTGCCATCAGTGAGTCGCCGGGACGGACGAACACCGGGGAGCTGTTTTTT,CAISESPGRTNTGELFF
.,TRBJ1-5,TRBV7-8,.,TGTGCCAGCAGCTTATCTCCGACCCTTAGCAATCAGCCCCAGCATTTT,CASSLSPTLSNQPQHF
.,TRBJ1-1,TRBV2,.,TGTGCCAGCGGCCTGGGGGTGCGGGCCGCAGGTGAAGCTTTCTTT,CASGLGVRAAGEAFF
TRBD2,TRBJ2-3,TRBV9,.,TGTGCCAGCACCCGGGGGGACACAGATACGCAGTATTTT,CASTRGDTDTQYF
.,TRBJ1-2,TRBV19,once,TGTGCCAGTAGTCAAGGGGTTTCCTATGGCTACACCTTC,CASSQGVSYGYTF
TRBD1,TRBJ1-5,TRBV19,.,TGTGCCAGTAGTACTCAAGCTTCGACAGGGTACCAGCATTTT,CASSTQASTGYQHF
.,TRBJ2-2,TRBV4-3,.,TGCGCCAGCAGCCAAGAACGGGGGTGGAACACCGGGGAGCTGTTTTTT,CASSQERGWNTGELFF
.,TRBJ1-5,TRBV4-1,once,TGCGCCAGCAGCCGATCCGAGGTTATGTATAGCAATCAGCCCCAGCATTTT,CASSRSEVMYSNQPQHF
.,TRBJ1-3,TRBV9,.,TGTGCCAGCAGCGCATCGAAAGGGGTCGACAGATACTCTGGAAACACCATATATTTT,CASSASKGVDRYSGNTIYF
.,TRBJ1-4,TRBV9,.,TGTGCCAGCAGCCCCGCTACGACTAATGAAAAACTGTTTTTT,CASSPATTNEKLFF
.,TRBJ2-2,TRBV27,.,TGTGCCAGCAGGATGGCGGAAAACACCGGGGAGCTGTTTTTT,CASRMAENTGELFF
TRBD1,TRBJ1-4,TRBV18,.,TGTGCCAGCTCACCACCTGCGGGACAGATTAATGAAAAACTGTTTTTT,CASSPPAGQINEKLFF
TRBD1,TRBJ1-1,TRBV18,.,TGTGCCAGCTCACCTGGACAGGGAGGGACTGAAGCTTTCTTT,CASSPGQGGTEAFF
TRBD1,TRBJ1-2,TRBV20-1,.,TGCAGTGCTAGTTGGAATGACAGGGAGGCCTTC,CSASWNDREAF
.,TRBJ1-1,TRBV5-4,.,TGTGCCAGCAGCTTGCGACAGAACACTGAAGCTTTCTTT,CASSLRQNTEAFF
TRBD1,TRBJ1-6,TRBV7-2,once,TGTGCCAGCAGCTTCTTTCAGGGGGCGAGACGTAATTCACCCCTCCACTTT,CASSFFQGARRNSPLHF
.,TRBJ2-4,TRBV3-1/TRBV3-2,.,TGTGCCAGCAGCCAATTTCGTACCGTAGCCAAAAACATTCAGTACTTC,CASSQFRTVAKNIQYF
TRBD1,TRBJ2-3,TRBV5-8,.,TGTGCCAGCAGCACCAGACAGGGGGCAGATACGCAGTATTTT,CASSTRQGADTQYF
.,TRBJ2-5,TRBV18,.,TGTGCCAGCTCACCACGCCTGACTAGTCGGGAGACCCAGTACTTC,CASSPRLTSRETQYF
TRBD1,TRBJ2-2,TRBV2,few,TGTGCCAGCAGGCCGAGACAGGGAACGGGCGGGGAGCTGTTTTTT,CASRPRQGTGGELFF
TRBD1,TRBJ1-4,TRBV4-1,.,TGCGCCAGCAGCCAAGATAGTGGGACAGTTAATGAAAAACTGTTTTTT,CASSQDSGTVNEKLFF
.,TRBJ2-2,TRBV19,.,TGTGCCAGTAGAACTCCTAACACCGGGGAGCTGTTTTTT,CASRTPNTGELFF